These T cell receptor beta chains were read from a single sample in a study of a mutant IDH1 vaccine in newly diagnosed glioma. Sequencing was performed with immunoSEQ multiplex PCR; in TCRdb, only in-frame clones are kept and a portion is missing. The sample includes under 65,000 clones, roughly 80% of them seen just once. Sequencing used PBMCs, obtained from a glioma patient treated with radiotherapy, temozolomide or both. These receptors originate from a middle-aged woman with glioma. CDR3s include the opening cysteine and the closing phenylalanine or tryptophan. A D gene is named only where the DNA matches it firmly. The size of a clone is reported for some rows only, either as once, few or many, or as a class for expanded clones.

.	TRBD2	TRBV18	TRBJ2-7	TGTGCCAGCTCACCTCCGACTAGCGGGGGCTCCTACGAGCAGTACTTC	CASSPPTSGGSYEQYF
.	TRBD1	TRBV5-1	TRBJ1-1	TGCGCCAGCAGCTCAGGGGACAGGGGGCGTTGGACTGAAGCTTTCTTT	CASSSGDRGRWTEAFF
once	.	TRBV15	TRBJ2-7	TGTGCCACCAGCAGAGATCTGGGGGCACCCTCCTACGAGCAGTACTTC	CATSRDLGAPSYEQYF
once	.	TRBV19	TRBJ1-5	TGTGCCAGTAGAATTCCGGGTAGCAATCAGCCCCAGCATTTT	CASRIPGSNQPQHF
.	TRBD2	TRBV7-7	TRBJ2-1	TGTGCTAGCAGCCCGGGACTAAGCGGGGGGGTAACCTACAATGAGCAGTTCTTC	CASSPGLSGGVTYNEQFF
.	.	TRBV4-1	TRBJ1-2	TGCGCCAGCAGCCCGAGCTCATCAATCGGCTATGGCTACACCTTC	CASSPSSSIGYGYTF
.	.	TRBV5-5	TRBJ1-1	TGTGCCAGCAGCTTATGGTCAGGAATGAACACTGAAGCTTTCTTT	CASSLWSGMNTEAFF
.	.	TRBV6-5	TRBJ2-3	TGTGCCAGCAGCCCACGGACGGGCACAGATACGCAGTATTTT	CASSPRTGTDTQYF
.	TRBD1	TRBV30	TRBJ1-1	TGTGCCTGGGGATTTGGGACAGGACAGTGGTCGGTGGGAGCTTTCTTT	CAWGFGTGQWSVGAFF
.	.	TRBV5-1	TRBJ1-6	TGCGCCAGTTGCGCCGGGGGTATTGTCGGCGATTCACCCCTCCACTTT	CASCAGGIVGDSPLHF
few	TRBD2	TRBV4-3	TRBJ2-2	TGCGCCAGCAGCGGAGCGGGGGGGCGGGGCGGGGAGCTGTTTTTT	CASSGAGGRGGELFF
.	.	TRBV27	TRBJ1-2	TGTGCCAGCTCTGACACGGGCCTGTTTCTCTATGGCTACACCTTC	CASSDTGLFLYGYTF
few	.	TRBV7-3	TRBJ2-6	TGTGCCAGCAGGGACTCTGGGGCCAACGTCCTGACTTTC	CASRDSGANVLTF
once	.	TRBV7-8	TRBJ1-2	TGTGCCAGCAGCTTAGCGCTCGGGGATAACTATGGCTACACCTTC	CASSLALGDNYGYTF
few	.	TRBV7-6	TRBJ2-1	TGTGCCAGCAGCTTACGCCTAGCCAAAGGTGAGCAGTTCTTC	CASSLRLAKGEQFF
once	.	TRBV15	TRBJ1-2	TGTGCCACCAGCAGAGCCCGGGACACGGGGGGCTACACCTTC	CATSRARDTGGYTF
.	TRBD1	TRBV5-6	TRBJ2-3	TGTGCCAGCAGCTTACAGGGGCTCGGAGATACGCAGTATTTT	CASSLQGLGDTQYF
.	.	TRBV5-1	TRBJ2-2	TGCGCCAGCAGCTTTAGCAGGGACACCGGGGAGCTGTTTTTT	CASSFSRDTGELFF
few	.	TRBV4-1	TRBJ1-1	TGCGCCAGCAGCCAAGATACGGATATGAACACTGAAGCTTTCTTT	CASSQDTDMNTEAFF
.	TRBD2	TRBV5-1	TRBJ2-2	TGCGCCAGCAGCTTGGACCTAGCGGGGGGGCCTGGCGGGGAGCTGTTTTTT	CASSLDLAGGPGGELFF
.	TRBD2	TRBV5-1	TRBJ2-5	TGCGCCAGCAGCCCCGGGACTAGCGGGGGCCTCCAAGAGACCCAGTACTTC	CASSPGTSGGLQETQYF
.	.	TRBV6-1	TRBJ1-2	TGTGCCAGCAGTGAACTGGGGGGATATGGCTACACCTTC	CASSELGGYGYTF
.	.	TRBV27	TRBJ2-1	TGTGCCAGCAGAACCGGGTTAAGGGCCAATGAGCAGTTCTTC	CASRTGLRANEQFF
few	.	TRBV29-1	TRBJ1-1	TGCAGCGCTGGACAGATGAACACTGAAGCTTTCTTT	CSAGQMNTEAFF
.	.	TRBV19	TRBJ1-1	TGTGCCACCAAAACCAGGGCGTTCGGCACTGAAGCTTTCTTT	CATKTRAFGTEAFF
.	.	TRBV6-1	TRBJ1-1	TGTGCCAGCAGTGAAGGGGCGCGGGACACTGAAGCTTTCTTT	CASSEGARDTEAFF
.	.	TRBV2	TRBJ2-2	TGTGCCAGCAGTTCCTCAGAGGGGGCGGGGACCGGGGAGCTGTTTTTT	CASSSSEGAGTGELFF
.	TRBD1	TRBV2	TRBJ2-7	TGTGCCAGCAGTGAACCCGGACAGGGGAGCTCCTACGAGCAGTACTTC	CASSEPGQGSSYEQYF
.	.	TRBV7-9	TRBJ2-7	TGTGCCAGCAGCTTAGCAGGGGGAGGAGAGCAGTACTTC	CASSLAGGGEQYF
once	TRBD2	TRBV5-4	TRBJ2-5	TGTGCCAGCTTTGGGGGTGCGGGGGAGGCCCAAGAGACCCAGTACTTC	CASFGGAGEAQETQYF
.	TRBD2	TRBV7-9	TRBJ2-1	TGTGCCAGCAGCTTCGGGGGGGCCTACAATGAGCAGTTCTTC	CASSFGGAYNEQFF
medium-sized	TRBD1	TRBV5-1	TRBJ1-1	TGCGCCAGCAGCCGGGACAGAAACACTGAAGCTTTCTTT	CASSRDRNTEAFF
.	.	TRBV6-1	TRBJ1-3	TGTGCCAGCACCCAAGAGAACTCTGGAAACACCATATATTTT	CASTQENSGNTIYF
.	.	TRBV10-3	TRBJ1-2	TGTGCCATGCCGGGACGGGAAGACTATGGCTACACCTTC	CAMPGREDYGYTF
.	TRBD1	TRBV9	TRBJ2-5	TGTGCCAGCAGCGTCGGGACAGGCCCGTTCACCCAGTACTTC	CASSVGTGPFTQYF
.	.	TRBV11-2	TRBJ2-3	TGTGCCAGCAGCCTTAGGGGGACTAGCACAGATACGCAGTATTTT	CASSLRGTSTDTQYF
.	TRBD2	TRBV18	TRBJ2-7	TGTGCCAGCTCACCACGGACTAGCGGGGGGGCTTCCTCCTACGAGCAGTACTTC	CASSPRTSGGASSYEQYF
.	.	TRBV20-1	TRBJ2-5	TGCAGTGCACCCAGCCGGGAGACCCAGTACTTC	CSAPSRETQYF
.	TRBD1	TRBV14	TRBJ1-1	TGTGCCAGCAGCCAAGTTACAGGGGGCAACACTGAAGCTTTCTTT	CASSQVTGGNTEAFF
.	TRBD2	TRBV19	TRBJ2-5	TGTGCCAGTAGCTCCTTTCCCGGGACTAGCCCCCCAGTGGACCAGTACTTC	CASSSFPGTSPPVDQYF
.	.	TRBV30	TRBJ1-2	TGTGCCTGGAGCCCGACGGTTTATGGCTACACCTTC	CAWSPTVYGYTF